The clone carrying this TCR beta chain has a count of ten or more. What it binds is not known. CDR1 SGHTA and CDR2 FQGTGA come from the germline V gene. This CDR3 spans 16 amino acids. The J segment lost 0 bases and the V segment lost 3 bases, leaving 7 bases of the junction unmatched. TCRdb passed the RACE reads through MiXCR, listing each CDR3 protein once. The table records a few hundred thousand distinct CDR3 sequences, around 5% of them present only once. The sample is drawn from a study of human T cells and chemical hapten exposure. As for the study in general: On the upper back, patch tests were applied with 0.01% DPC and read at 6 days. Patients having alopecia areata, totalis or universalis were mostly female. Study conclusions and caveats: Against controls, expanded TCRs gave rise to significantly more large CDR3 similarity clusters.

As for time point: pre-sensitization, week 0. Documented treatment: therapeutic diphenylcyclopropenone sensitization with weekly scalp DPC. Participating donors were patients with alopecia, aged 18 to 70 years, considered appropriate candidates for DPC. The chain employs TRBV7-3 and TRBJ1-1; the match to TRBD1 covers 7 bases. The sequence derives from a woman under 30 with alopecia areata. Some clones in this sample may be carry-over from other donors' samples. The starting material was whole blood, obtained in connection with sensitization to the hapten diphenylcyclopropenone (DPC). CDR3 region: CASSLVWDRMNTEAFF. The CDR3 bases are TGTGCCAGCAGCTTGGTCTGGGACAGAATGAACACTGAAGCTTTCTTT.